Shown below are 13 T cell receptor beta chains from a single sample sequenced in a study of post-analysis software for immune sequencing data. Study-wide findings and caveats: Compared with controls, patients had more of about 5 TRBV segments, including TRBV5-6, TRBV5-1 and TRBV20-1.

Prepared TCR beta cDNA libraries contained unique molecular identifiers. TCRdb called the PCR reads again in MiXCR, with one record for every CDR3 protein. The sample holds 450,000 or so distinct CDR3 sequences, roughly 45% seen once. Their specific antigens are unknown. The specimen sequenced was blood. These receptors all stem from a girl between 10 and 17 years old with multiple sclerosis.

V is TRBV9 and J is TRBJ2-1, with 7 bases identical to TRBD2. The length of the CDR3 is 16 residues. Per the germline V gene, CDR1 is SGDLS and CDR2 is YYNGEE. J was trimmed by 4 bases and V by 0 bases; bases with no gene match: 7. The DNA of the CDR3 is TGTGCCAGCAGCGTAGGGTCTAGCGGATTATACAATGAGCAGTTCTTC. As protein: CASSVGSSGLYNEQFF.

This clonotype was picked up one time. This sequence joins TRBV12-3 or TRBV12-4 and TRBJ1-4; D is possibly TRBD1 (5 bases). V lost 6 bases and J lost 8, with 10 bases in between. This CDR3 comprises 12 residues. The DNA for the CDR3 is TGTGCCAGCAGAACTGACAGAGAAAAACTGTTTTTT. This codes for CASRTDREKLFF.

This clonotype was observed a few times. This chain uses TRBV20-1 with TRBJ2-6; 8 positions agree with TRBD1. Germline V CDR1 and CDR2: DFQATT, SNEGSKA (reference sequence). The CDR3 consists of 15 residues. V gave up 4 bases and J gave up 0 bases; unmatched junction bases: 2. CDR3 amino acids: CSAIDRGSGANVLTF. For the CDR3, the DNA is TGCAGTGCTATCGACAGGGGCTCTGGGGCCAACGTCCTGACTTTC.

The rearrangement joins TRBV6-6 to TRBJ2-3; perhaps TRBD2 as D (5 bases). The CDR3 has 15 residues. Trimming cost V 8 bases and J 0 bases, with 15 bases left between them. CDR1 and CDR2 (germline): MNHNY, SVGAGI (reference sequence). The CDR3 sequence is CASSDSPSSTDTQYF. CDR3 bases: TGTGCCAGCTCGGACTCACCCTCTAGCACAGATACGCAGTATTTT.

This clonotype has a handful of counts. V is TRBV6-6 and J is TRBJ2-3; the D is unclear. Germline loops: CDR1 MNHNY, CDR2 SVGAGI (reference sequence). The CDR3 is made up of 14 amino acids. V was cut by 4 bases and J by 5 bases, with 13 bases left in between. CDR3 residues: CASSLDLVRDTQYF. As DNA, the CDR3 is TGTGCCAGCAGTTTAGATCTTGTAAGAGATACGCAGTATTTT.

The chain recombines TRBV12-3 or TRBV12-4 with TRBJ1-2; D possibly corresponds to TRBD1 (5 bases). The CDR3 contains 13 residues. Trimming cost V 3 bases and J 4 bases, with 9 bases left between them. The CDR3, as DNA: TGTGCCAGCAGTTTCGGGGGTCGCTATGGCTACACCTTC. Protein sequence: CASSFGGRYGYTF.

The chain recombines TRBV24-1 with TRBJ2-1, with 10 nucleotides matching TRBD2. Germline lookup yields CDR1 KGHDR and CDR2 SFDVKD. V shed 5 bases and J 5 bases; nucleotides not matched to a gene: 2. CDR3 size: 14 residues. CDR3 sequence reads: CATSVTSGNNEQFF. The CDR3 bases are TGTGCCACCAGTGTAACTAGCGGGAACAATGAGCAGTTCTTC.

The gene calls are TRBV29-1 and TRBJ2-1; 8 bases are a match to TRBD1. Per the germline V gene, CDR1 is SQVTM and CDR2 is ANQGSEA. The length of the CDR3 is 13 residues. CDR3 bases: TGCAGTGATAGGGACAGGTTATACAATGAGCAGTTCTTC. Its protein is CSDRDRLYNEQFF.

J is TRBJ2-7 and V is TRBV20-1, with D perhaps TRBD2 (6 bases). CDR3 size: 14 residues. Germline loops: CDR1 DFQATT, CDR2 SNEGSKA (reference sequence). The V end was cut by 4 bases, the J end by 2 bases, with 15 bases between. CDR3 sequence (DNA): TGCAGTGCTACTTTAGCGGAAGGAGCCTACGAGCAGTACTTC. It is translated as CSATLAEGAYEQYF.

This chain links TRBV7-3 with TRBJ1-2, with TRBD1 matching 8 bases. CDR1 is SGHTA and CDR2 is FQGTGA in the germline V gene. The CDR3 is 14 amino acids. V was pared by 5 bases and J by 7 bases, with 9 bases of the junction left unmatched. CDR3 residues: CASSGQGGIGGYTF. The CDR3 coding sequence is TGTGCCAGCAGCGGACAGGGCGGGATAGGTGGCTACACCTTC.

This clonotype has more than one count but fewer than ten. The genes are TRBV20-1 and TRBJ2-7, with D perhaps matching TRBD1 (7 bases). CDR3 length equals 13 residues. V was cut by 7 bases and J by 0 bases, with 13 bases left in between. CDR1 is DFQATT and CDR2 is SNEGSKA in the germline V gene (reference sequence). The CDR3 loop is CSGGGTVSYEQYF. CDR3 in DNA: TGCAGTGGGGGCGGGACAGTCTCCTACGAGCAGTACTTC.

In DNA, the CDR3 is TGCGCCAGCAGCTTGGAGGCTTCCTACAATGAGCAGTACTTC. Amino acids: CASSLEASYNEQYF. The V call is TRBV5-1, the J call TRBJ2-1, with no clear D. Matching the DNA end better, TRBJ2-7 makes the J call doubtful. The germline CDR1 and CDR2 sequences are SGHRS and YFSETQ. This CDR3 is 14 amino acids long.

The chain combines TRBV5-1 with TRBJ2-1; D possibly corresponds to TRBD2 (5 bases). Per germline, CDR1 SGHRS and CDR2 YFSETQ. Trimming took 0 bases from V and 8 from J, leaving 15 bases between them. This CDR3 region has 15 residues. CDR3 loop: CASSLDGVSRDEQFF. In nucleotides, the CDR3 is TGCGCCAGCAGCTTGGATGGGGTATCGAGGGATGAGCAGTTCTTC.